These 31 T cell receptor beta chains came from one sample sequenced in a study of T cells in Graves' hyperthyroidism and ophthalmopathy. Amplification yielded TCR beta CDR3 regions, with RNA transcripts as the source. With the HTBI primer set, the TCR CDR3 went through a first round of RT-PCR. Each CDR3 protein gets one entry after TCRdb re-called the multiplex PCR reads with MiXCR. The profile shows around 360,000 distinct CDR3 sequences, roughly 15% of them singletons. Source material: blood. These receptors were collected from a woman aged 55-69 years with Graves' ophthalmopathy.

To note about this clonotype: A read error may be the cause here, since a much bigger clone is one base away. The chain has TRBV11-2 and TRBJ2-7, with D perhaps TRBD1 or TRBD2 (5 bases each). The CDR3 sequence is 14 residues long. CDR1 and CDR2 (germline): SGHAT, FQNNGV. CDR3 sequence reads: CASSRTSGAYERYF. The CDR3, as DNA: TGTGCCAGCAGCCGAACTAGTGGGGCATACGAGCGGTACTTC.

In this sample, this clonotype turned up a few times. This chain uses TRBV6-5 with TRBJ2-1, with D perhaps matching TRBD2 (5 bases). The CDR3 runs to 13 residues. Germline V gene sequence: CDR1 MNHEY, CDR2 SVGAGI. V lost 2 bases, J lost 4 bases, and 6 bases lay in between. In DNA form, the CDR3 reads TGTGCCAGCAGTTACAGACTATACAATGAGCAGTTCTTC. Translation gives CASSYRLYNEQFF.

This chain links TRBV9 with TRBJ2-7; possible D gene TRBD2, 7 bases. V was shortened by 4 bases and J by 3 bases, with 14 bases between the two germline ends. This CDR3 region has 14 residues. CDR1 SGDLS and CDR2 YYNGEE come from the germline V gene. CDR3 coding DNA: TGTGCCAGCAGCCCAGAGGGGGGGGGCTACGAGCAGTACTTC. Translating it yields CASSPEGGGYEQYF.

This clonotype showed up many times. The J gene is TRBJ2-7, the V gene TRBV7-8; 9 nucleotides line up with TRBD2. V lost 4 bases, J lost 2 bases, and 12 bases stayed unmatched. Germline V gives CDR1 SGHVS, CDR2 FQNEAQ. CDR3 size: 17 residues. CDR3 bases: TGTGCCAGCAGCTCCCTATCTAGCGGGAACCAAGCCTACGAGCAGTACTTC. Encoded protein: CASSSLSSGNQAYEQYF.

This clonotype was counted only a few times. V and J are TRBV4-1 and TRBJ2-3; TRBD2 matches at 7 bases. This CDR3 region has 16 residues. Germline V gene data show CDR1 as MGHRA and CDR2 as YSYEKL. Trimming at V came to 4 bases and at J to 1 base, leaving 8 bases not matched to a gene. CDR3 sequence reads: CASSRTSASGTDTQYF. The DNA for the CDR3 is TGCGCCAGCAGCCGAACTAGCGCCTCTGGCACAGATACGCAGTATTTT.

This chain connects TRBV4-2 to TRBJ2-4; 7 bases fit TRBD1. From germline, CDR1 is LGHNA and CDR2 YNFKEQ. The CDR3 loop spans 17 amino acids. The V segment lost 0 bases and the J segment 2 bases; nucleotides outside the gene matches: 7. The CDR3 nucleotides read TGTGCCAGCAGCCAAGATTGGGGACAGCTGCCCAAAAACATTCAGTACTTC. Its translation: CASSQDWGQLPKNIQYF.

This clonotype was observed many times. The J gene is TRBJ1-1, the V gene TRBV12-3 or TRBV12-4; D remains unclear. The CDR3 contains 15 residues. The V end was cut by 1 base, the J end by 1 base, with 10 bases between. The chain's CDR3 is CASSLGGRKNTEAFF. In nucleotides, the CDR3 is TGTGCCAGCAGTTTAGGGGGAAGAAAGAACACTGAAGCTTTCTTT.

This clonotype was picked up many times. This chain connects TRBV11-2 to TRBJ2-7, with D possibly matching TRBD1 (7 bases). V was pared by 1 base and J by 5 bases, with 18 bases between. The CDR3 loop spans 16 amino acids. Germline V gives CDR1 SGHAT, CDR2 FQNNGV. The DNA of the CDR3 is TGTGCCAGCAGCTTAGCCCATCAGGGGGGCCCGGACGAGCAGTACTTC. Translation gives CASSLAHQGGPDEQYF.

This clonotype was seen many times. The chain has TRBV3-1 and TRBJ2-7; D is uncertain. The CDR3 has 15 amino acids. The ends were cut back, 0 bases at V and 0 bases at J, with 9 bases in the middle. The germline CDR1 and CDR2 sequences are LGHDT and YNNKEL (reference sequence). The CDR3 DNA follows: TGTGCCAGCAGCCAAGATCGTCCCGCCTCCTACGAGCAGTACTTC. Translating it yields CASSQDRPASYEQYF.

The chain is built from TRBV12-3 or TRBV12-4 and TRBJ2-5, with D perhaps matching TRBD2 (6 bases). V was trimmed by 9 bases and J by 7 bases, leaving 21 bases between them. This CDR3 spans 14 amino acids. CDR3 sequence reads: CARPGETGPGTQYF. CDR3 nucleotides: TGTGCCAGACCGGGGGAGACGGGTCCGGGGACCCAGTACTTC.

This clonotype came up many times. V is TRBV20-1 and J is TRBJ2-3; 11 nucleotides match TRBD2. The V gene's germline CDR1 is DFQATT and CDR2 SNEGSKA (reference sequence). The V gene end was trimmed by 2 bases and the J gene end by 1 base; junction bases not matched to a gene: 5. The CDR3 is 16 amino acids. CDR3 nucleotides: TGCAGTGCTAGAACCGGTAGCGGGAGGGGCACAGATACGCAGTATTTT. Translating it yields CSARTGSGRGTDTQYF.

The chain has TRBV29-1 and TRBJ1-1, with D maybe TRBD1 (6 bases). Germline values: CDR1 SQVTM, CDR2 ANQGSEA. CDR3 size: 12 residues. The V end lost 5 bases, the J end lost 5 bases, and 12 bases lay between the germline ends. The CDR3 region has the DNA TGCAGCGTTAACAGGGCAGGGACTGAAGCTTTCTTT. This translates into CSVNRAGTEAFF.

The sample holds many counts of this clonotype. The V gene is TRBV11-2, the J gene TRBJ2-3; D unclear. The CDR3 has 13 amino acids. Looked up from germline, CDR1 is SGHAT and CDR2 is FQNNGV. Trimming pared 0 bases from V and 4 bases from J, leaving 5 bases between. The CDR3 region is CASSLDISDTQYF. Here the CDR3 DNA reads TGTGCCAGCAGCTTAGATATTTCAGATACGCAGTATTTT.

The chain employs TRBV27 and TRBJ1-2; D possibly corresponds to TRBD1 (5 bases). This CDR3 has 14 amino acids. Germline CDR1 MNHEY, CDR2 SMNVEV (reference sequence). V lost 2 bases, J lost 2 bases, and 9 bases lay in between. This CDR3 is CASSLVGPNYGYTF. The CDR3 nucleotides are TGTGCCAGCAGTTTAGTGGGGCCGAACTATGGCTACACCTTC.

This clonotype appeared many times. V gene TRBV12-3 or TRBV12-4 combines with J gene TRBJ2-3; D ambiguous. The CDR3 has 15 amino acids. Trimming cost V 1 base and J 1 base, with 9 bases left between them. The CDR3 nucleotides are TGTGCCAGCAGTTTAGGGTTGAGCGGCACAGATACGCAGTATTTT. This translates into CASSLGLSGTDTQYF.

This clonotype was seen a handful of times. The chain has TRBV13 and TRBJ2-7; TRBD2 aligns across 7 bases. This CDR3 comprises 14 residues. Trimming cost V 2 bases and J 2 bases; bases outside gene matches: 3. Germline-derived CDR1 and CDR2 are PRHDT and FYEKMQ (reference sequence). CDR3 protein: CASSLIGTTYEQYF. The CDR3, as DNA: TGTGCCAGCAGCTTAATCGGGACTACCTACGAGCAGTACTTC.

This clonotype was recorded a few times. The rearrangement uses TRBV2 and TRBJ1-6; 7 bases match TRBD1. CDR3 length equals 14 residues. From germline, CDR1 is SNHLY and CDR2 FYNNEI. V was pared by 7 bases and J by 9 bases, with 9 bases of the junction left unmatched. CDR3 in amino acids: CASTAQGDGSPLHF. The CDR3 bases are TGTGCCAGCACGGCCCAGGGGGACGGTTCACCCCTCCACTTT. The variable domain in full, with the rest retrieved from reference TRBV2 and TRBJ1-6, is EPEVTQTPSHQVTQMGQEVILRCVPISNHLYFYWYRQILGQKVEFLVSFYNNEISEKSEIFDDQFSVERPDGSNFTLKIRSTKLEDSAMYFCASTAQGDGSPLHFGNGTRLTVT.

For this clonotype: This could be a read error, since a much larger clone is one nucleotide away. The chain is built from TRBV3-1 and TRBJ2-7, with unresolved D. The germline CDR1 and CDR2 sequences are LGHDT and YNNKEL (reference sequence). The V and J ends lost 1 base and 6 bases respectively, with 13 bases between them. The CDR3 sequence is 14 residues long. CDR3 sequence reads: CASSQGASPCEQYF. The CDR3 DNA reads as TGTGCCAGCAGCCAAGGGGCGTCTCCCTGCGAGCAGTACTTC.

In this sample, this clonotype turned up many times. V and J are TRBV3-1 and TRBJ1-2; D is perhaps TRBD1 (5 bases). The germline V and J ends were trimmed by 4 bases and 4 bases, with 16 bases remaining between them. Germline V gene data show CDR1 as LGHDT and CDR2 as YNNKEL (reference sequence). There are 15 residues in the CDR3. Written as DNA, the CDR3 is TGTGCCAGCAGCCTTAGAGGGGCAGGGCCCTATGGCTACACCTTC. It yields the protein CASSLRGAGPYGYTF.

This clonotype was detected only a few times. The J gene is TRBJ2-7, the V gene TRBV6-5, with TRBD1 matching over 8 bases. V gave up 2 bases and J gave up 6 bases; unmatched junction bases: 6. Germline values: CDR1 MNHEY, CDR2 SVGAGI. The CDR3 is made up of 14 amino acids. The CDR3 DNA follows: TGTGCCAGCAGTTACACCGGACAGGGCCCCGAGCAGTACTTC. It translates to CASSYTGQGPEQYF.

The rearrangement joins TRBV2 to TRBJ1-3; perhaps TRBD1 as D (6 bases). Germline CDR1 SNHLY, CDR2 FYNNEI. This CDR3 comprises 15 residues. Trimming stripped 6 bases from V and 0 bases from J, with 12 bases between. Here the CDR3 reads CASRQGPTSGNTIYF. The DNA for the CDR3 is TGTGCCAGCAGACAGGGCCCCACCTCTGGAAACACCATATATTTT.

About this clonotype itself: A read error is possible here, since a much larger clone lies one base away. V gene TRBV20-1 combines with J gene TRBJ2-7; D is perhaps TRBD1 (5 bases). The CDR3 extends over 15 amino acids. The V end was cut by 3 bases, the J end by 3 bases, with 18 bases between. The germline V gene has CDR1 DFQATT and CDR2 SNEGSKA (reference sequence). The CDR3 nucleotides read TGCAGTGCTAGTATACCGGATGGACACATCTACGAGCAGTACTTC. Translation gives CSASIPDGHIYEQYF.

This clonotype showed up many times. CDR3 residues: CASSHLSSGNTGELFF. Written as DNA, the CDR3 is TGTGCCAGCAGTCACCTCTCTAGCGGAAACACCGGGGAGCTGTTTTTT. The chain employs TRBV27 and TRBJ2-2; 7 nucleotides line up with TRBD2. With V trimmed by 5 bases and J by 2 bases, 8 bases remained unmatched. The CDR3 runs 16 residues. CDR1 and CDR2 from the germline V gene are MNHEY and SMNVEV (reference sequence).

This chain uses TRBV5-4 with TRBJ2-5; D unclear. Germline lookup yields CDR1 SGHNT and CDR2 YYREEE (reference sequence). The CDR3 sequence is 13 residues long. V lost 2 bases to trimming and J lost 3 bases, with 8 bases between them. The CDR3 DNA reads as TGTGCCAGCAGCTTAAACTTGGAAGAGACCCAGTACTTC. It encodes CASSLNLEETQYF.

This clonotype occurred many times. The CDR3 region is CASSPTHYNEQFF. The CDR3 DNA follows: TGTGCCAGCAGCCCCACACACTACAATGAGCAGTTCTTC. V and J are TRBV7-3 and TRBJ2-1, with D unresolved. Per germline, CDR1 SGHTA and CDR2 FQGTGA. CDR3 length: 13 residues. Trimming took off 5 bases at V and 3 bases at J, with 8 bases between the two ends.

Notes on this clonotype: This clone may be a read error of a much larger clone one base away. The rearrangement links TRBV6-1 to TRBJ2-7, with TRBD1 matching 7 bases. This CDR3 region has 15 residues. CDR1 is MNHNS, CDR2 SASEGT, per germline. The CDR3 is CASSEAPGQSYGQYF. The DNA of the CDR3 is TGTGCCAGCAGTGAAGCGCCGGGACAGTCCTACGGGCAGTACTTC.

The chain links TRBV15 to TRBJ2-7; possibly TRBD1 or TRBD2 for D (6 bases each). This CDR3 comprises 14 residues. Germline lookup yields CDR1 LNHNV and CDR2 YYDKDF (reference sequence). V lost 5 bases to trimming and J lost 2 bases, with 13 bases between them. CDR3: CATSRSRGAYEQYF. The CDR3 nucleotides are TGTGCCACCAGCCGCTCGAGGGGGGCCTACGAGCAGTACTTC.

This chain links TRBV5-1 with TRBJ2-3, with D perhaps TRBD1 or TRBD2 (5 bases each). CDR1 SGHRS and CDR2 YFSETQ come from the germline V gene. The CDR3 has 13 residues. V lost 6 bases to trimming and J lost 2 bases, with 10 bases between them. CDR3 amino acids: CASKMGVTDTQYF. CDR3 bases: TGCGCCAGCAAGATGGGGGTCACAGATACGCAGTATTTT.

This clonotype turned up a few times. One end of the junction does not line up with germline, which may come from a read error. This rearrangement joins TRBV4-1 to TRBJ2-3; D may match TRBD1 or TRBD2 (5 bases each). The CDR3 has 15 residues. The V gene's germline CDR1 is MGHRA and CDR2 YSYEKL. This CDR3 is CASNQVQGALDTQYF. CDR3 bases: TGCGCCAGCAACCAAGTCCAGGGAGCCTTGGATACGCAGTATTTT.

Points on this clonotype: The limits of the CDR3 on the DNA are not certain, so only TCRdb's listed CDR3 is given. V usage is TRBV30 and J usage is TRBJ2-2; the table assigns TRBD1, which was not confirmed against the DNA. The germline V gene encodes CDR1 GTSNPN and CDR2 SVGIG (reference sequence). The CDR3 region is 13 residues in length, termini included. CDR3 region: CAWGKGAAGEPFF.

Turning to this clonotype: Germline and junction disagree at one end, which may indicate a read error. J is TRBJ2-1 and V is TRBV28; 7 bases match TRBD2. The CDR3 loop spans 15 amino acids. The germline gives CDR1 MDHEN, CDR2 SYDVKM. The CDR3 loop is CASSRLAEDYNEQLF. CDR3 coding DNA: TGTGCCAGCAGTCGCCTAGCGGAGGACTACAATGAGCAGCTCTTC.